Below, 2 T cell receptor beta chains from the same sample are listed, as sequenced in a study of T cell repertoires in cytomegalovirus infection. Their antigen targets remain unknown. One entry per CDR3 protein, called by TCRdb with MiXCR from the reads. The sample holds about 770,000 distinct CDR3 sequences, roughly 28% seen once. The starting material was cultured CD8+ T cells from PBMCs, obtained from culture after CMV antigen stimulation. These receptors were obtained from a human donor in good health (CMV status not recorded). Some clones in this sample may be carry-over from other donors' samples.

The chain has TRBV20-1 and TRBJ2-7; D is unclear. This CDR3 is built from 13 residues. The germline V and J ends were trimmed by 0 bases and 3 bases, with 9 bases remaining between them. Germline-derived CDR1 and CDR2 are DFQATT and SNEGSKA (reference sequence). CDR3 in amino acids: CSAREIGRYEQYF. The CDR3 DNA is TGCAGTGCTAGAGAAATTGGACGCTACGAGCAGTACTTC.

The chain is built from TRBV10-2 and TRBJ1-5; D is perhaps TRBD1 (5 bases). Looked up from germline, CDR1 is WSHSY and CDR2 is SAAADI. Trimming cost V 8 bases and J 0 bases, with 11 bases left between them. The CDR3 is made up of 14 amino acids. The CDR3 spells CASDGTDSNQPQHF. As DNA, the CDR3 is TGCGCCAGCGATGGGACTGATAGCAATCAGCCCCAGCATTTT.